These T cell receptor beta chains were read from a single sample in a study of T cell clonotyping in hematopoietic cell transplantation. Some clones are missing from TCRdb's copy, which holds only in-frame ones; the method was immunoSEQ multiplex PCR. The sample includes roughly 46,000 clones, around 80% seen only once; the top ten take 5.3%. The specimen comprised peripheral blood mononuclear cells, sampled before stem cell transplant. Source of these receptors: a man aged 55 to 69 with myelodysplastic syndrome. Some clones in this sample may be carry-over from other donors' samples. The CDR3 runs from the conserved cysteine through the conserved F or W. The D gene is left open where the match is weak. Size tells how often a clone was seen (once, few, many) or the class of an expanded clone, and some rows leave it out.

CDR3 protein: CASSQESSGSRNEKLFF; CDR3 DNA: TGTGCCAGCAGCCAAGAAAGCTCCGGGTCCCGGAATGAAAAACTGTTTTTT; V gene: TRBV14; CDR3 length: 17; J gene: TRBJ1-4; clone size: -; D gene: -
CDR3 protein: CASSSGDIQYF; CDR3 DNA: TGTGCCAGCAGCTCAGGGGATATTCAGTACTTC; V gene: TRBV7-9; CDR3 length: 11; J gene: TRBJ2-4; clone size: -; D gene: -
CDR3 protein: CASSYSMNTEAFF; CDR3 DNA: TGTGCCAGCAGTTACTCTATGAACACTGAAGCTTTCTTT; V gene: TRBV6-5; CDR3 length: 13; J gene: TRBJ1-1; clone size: few; D gene: -
CDR3 protein: CASSPSTGSNQPQHF; CDR3 DNA: TGTGCCAGCAGCCCCTCGACAGGGAGCAATCAGCCCCAGCATTTT; V gene: TRBV27; CDR3 length: 15; J gene: TRBJ1-5; clone size: -; D gene: TRBD1
CDR3 protein: CASSAAQGNEQYF; CDR3 DNA: TGTGCCAGCAGCGCAGCTCAGGGAAACGAGCAGTACTTC; V gene: TRBV7-2; CDR3 length: 13; J gene: TRBJ2-7; clone size: -; D gene: -
CDR3 protein: CASRNGQGGNEQFF; CDR3 DNA: TGCGCCAGCAGAAACGGACAGGGGGGCAATGAGCAGTTCTTC; V gene: TRBV10-2; CDR3 length: 14; J gene: TRBJ2-1; clone size: -; D gene: TRBD1
CDR3 protein: CASRVSGTAEKLFF; CDR3 DNA: TGTGCCAGCAGGGTCTCCGGGACAGCGGAAAAACTGTTTTTT; V gene: TRBV2; CDR3 length: 14; J gene: TRBJ1-4; clone size: -; D gene: TRBD1
CDR3 protein: CASSGTATYEQYF; CDR3 DNA: TGTGCCAGTAGTGGGACAGCAACCTACGAGCAGTACTTC; V gene: TRBV19; CDR3 length: 13; J gene: TRBJ2-7; clone size: few; D gene: TRBD1
CDR3 protein: CASSAGLIYEQYF; CDR3 DNA: TGTGCCAGCAGCGCCGGACTGATCTACGAGCAGTACTTC; V gene: TRBV5-6; CDR3 length: 13; J gene: TRBJ2-7; clone size: -; D gene: -
CDR3 protein: CASSNLRDPGDTGELFF; CDR3 DNA: TGTGCCAGTAGTAACCTACGGGACCCTGGGGATACCGGGGAGCTGTTTTTT; V gene: TRBV19; CDR3 length: 17; J gene: TRBJ2-2; clone size: -; D gene: -
CDR3 protein: CASSGSPGTHQTQYF; CDR3 DNA: TGTGCCAGCAGCGGTTCCCCCGGGACCCACCAGACCCAGTACTTC; V gene: TRBV9; CDR3 length: 15; J gene: TRBJ2-5; clone size: -; D gene: -
CDR3 protein: CASSGQVLSYEQYF; CDR3 DNA: TGTGCCAGCAGCGGGCAGGTCCTCTCCTACGAGCAGTACTTC; V gene: TRBV11-2; CDR3 length: 14; J gene: TRBJ2-7; clone size: -; D gene: -
CDR3 protein: CASSLTGELFF; CDR3 DNA: TGTGCCAGCAGTTTAACCGGGGAGCTGTTTTTT; V gene: TRBV27; CDR3 length: 11; J gene: TRBJ2-2; clone size: -; D gene: -
CDR3 protein: CASSPHRTSIEAFF; CDR3 DNA: TGTGCCAGCAGCCCACACCGGACGTCCATTGAAGCTTTCTTT; V gene: TRBV9; CDR3 length: 14; J gene: TRBJ1-1; clone size: -; D gene: -
CDR3 protein: CASSRAVTSGNTIYF; CDR3 DNA: TGTGCCAGCAGCAGGGCCGTGACGTCTGGAAACACCATATATTTT; V gene: TRBV19; CDR3 length: 15; J gene: TRBJ1-3; clone size: -; D gene: -
CDR3 protein: CASRNWGVNTGELFF; CDR3 DNA: TGTGCCAGCCGGAATTGGGGAGTAAACACCGGGGAGCTGTTTTTT; V gene: TRBV27; CDR3 length: 15; J gene: TRBJ2-2; clone size: -; D gene: -
CDR3 protein: CASSGMSGTGDEQYF; CDR3 DNA: TGTGCCAGCAGCGGGATGAGCGGGACAGGGGACGAGCAGTACTTC; V gene: TRBV11-2; CDR3 length: 15; J gene: TRBJ2-7; clone size: -; D gene: TRBD1
CDR3 protein: CAISEDRRIYYEQYF; CDR3 DNA: TGTGCCATCAGTGAGGACCGCCGAATCTACTACGAGCAGTACTTC; V gene: TRBV10-3; CDR3 length: 15; J gene: TRBJ2-7; clone size: -; D gene: -
CDR3 protein: CASSVEQNTEAFF; CDR3 DNA: TGTGCCAGCAGCGTAGAACAGAACACTGAAGCTTTCTTT; V gene: TRBV9; CDR3 length: 13; J gene: TRBJ1-1; clone size: -; D gene: -
CDR3 protein: CASSSSGQIHEQFF; CDR3 DNA: TGTGCCAGCAGCTCCTCGGGCCAAATCCATGAGCAGTTCTTC; V gene: TRBV11-3; CDR3 length: 14; J gene: TRBJ2-1; clone size: -; D gene: -
CDR3 protein: CASSLRQGSGTGELFF; CDR3 DNA: TGCGCCAGCAGCCTCCGACAGGGTTCAGGTACCGGGGAGCTGTTTTTT; V gene: TRBV5-1; CDR3 length: 16; J gene: TRBJ2-2; clone size: once; D gene: TRBD1
CDR3 protein: CASRGDEDRPLHF; CDR3 DNA: TGTGCCAGTAGGGGGGACGAAGATCGGCCCCTCCACTTT; V gene: TRBV19; CDR3 length: 13; J gene: TRBJ1-6; clone size: -; D gene: -